The T cell receptor (beta chain) under discussion was sequenced for a study of blood T cell repertoires in COVID-19. The assay was immunoSEQ multiplex PCR, and TCRdb's table has in-frame clones only and misses some. Here the sample spans some 270,000 clones, nearly 90% being singletons. Germline assignment: CDR1 SNHLY and CDR2 FYNNEI. V gave up 3 bases and J gave up 7 bases, with 7 bases separating them. The CDR3 runs 11 residues. The chain couples TRBV2 to TRBJ2-7; the D is unclear. This TCR was recovered from a woman aged 60-70 years who had recovered from COVID-19. The sequencing input was PBMCs or T cells enriched from blood (not recorded which). The CDR3 reads CASSDIVEQYF. The CDR3 DNA sequence: TGTGCCAGCAGTGATATCGTAGAGCAGTACTTC.